Below, 29 T cell receptor beta chains from the same sample are listed, as sequenced in a study of monozygotic twins with inflammatory bowel disease. TCRdb reanalyzed the 5' RACE reads and collapses them to one entry per CDR3 protein, without DNA. This sample carries approximately 400,000 distinct CDR3 sequences, with approximately 2.3% going to the ten biggest clones. The source material was blood. These receptors were obtained from a human donor with ulcerative colitis or Crohn's disease, or a healthy co-twin of an affected twin (not recorded which).

This chain joins TRBV7-2 and TRBJ2-7; TCRdb's D gene call, TRBD2, goes unchecked for lack of DNA. The CDR3 covers 14 residues. Germline V gives CDR1 SGHTA, CDR2 FQGNSA. This chain's CDR3 is CASSLETSGRVLYF. The full variable domain, its missing parts supplied by reference TRBV7-2 and TRBJ2-7, is GAGVSQSPSNKVTEKGKDVELRCDPISGHTALYWYRQSLGQGLEFLIYFQGNSAPDKSGLPSDRFSAERTGGSVSTLTIQRTQQEDSAVYLCASSLETSGRVLYFGPGTRLTVT.

This chain uses TRBV10-1 with TRBJ2-3; TCRdb gives TRBD1 as the D gene, but with no DNA this cannot be confirmed. The CDR3 totals 18 residues. Germline V gene lookup returns CDR1 WNHNN and CDR2 SYGVQD (reference sequence). CDR3 amino acids: CASSAGTGVFGITDTQYF.

This chain connects TRBV7-9 to TRBJ1-5. CDR3 length: 13 amino acids. CDR1 SEHNR and CDR2 FQNEAQ come from the germline V gene (reference sequence). CDR3 sequence: CASSPDIGQPQHF.

The J gene is TRBJ1-2, the V gene TRBV20-1; as DNA is missing, the TRBD1 call by TCRdb cannot be tested. The CDR3 contains 14 residues. The germline gives CDR1 DFQATT, CDR2 SNEGSKA (reference sequence). The CDR3 spells CSARRTGANYGYTF.

The V gene is TRBV20-1, the J gene TRBJ2-7; the TRBD1 assignment by TCRdb is unverifiable without DNA. Germline CDR1 and CDR2: DFQATT and SNEGSKA (reference sequence). The CDR3 contains 16 residues. The CDR3 sequence is CSAQQILSGRDYEQYF.

The chain uses TRBV20-1 and TRBJ2-6; as DNA is missing, the TRBD2 call by TCRdb cannot be tested. Germline CDR1 and CDR2: DFQATT and SNEGSKA (reference sequence). CDR3 length: 17 residues. This CDR3 is CSAIPTSGGSGANVLTF.

This sequence joins TRBV20-1 and TRBJ2-7; TCRdb names TRBD1, which stays unverified in the absence of DNA. Germline CDR1 reads DFQATT; CDR2 reads SNEGSKA (reference sequence). This CDR3 region has 14 residues. The chain's CDR3 is CSAREPGPGYEQYF.

The chain joins TRBV9 to TRBJ2-2; the TCRdb call, TRBD2, lacks DNA for checking. The CDR3 extends over 15 amino acids. Germline CDR1 is SGDLS and CDR2 is YYNGEE. The CDR3 sequence: CASNQLAGNTGELFF.

The chain's CDR3 is CASSRATGAPTLNEQFF. This chain joins TRBV4-3 and TRBJ2-1; TCRdb returns TRBD1, unconfirmable since there is no DNA. The CDR3 sequence is 17 residues long. Per germline, CDR1 LGHNA and CDR2 YSLEER.

This chain connects TRBV27 to TRBJ2-7; TCRdb's D gene call, TRBD2, goes unchecked for lack of DNA. Germline values: CDR1 MNHEY, CDR2 SMNVEV (reference sequence). This CDR3 is 14 amino acids long. The CDR3 loop reads CASSRGGGHREQYF.

This rearrangement joins TRBV19 to TRBJ1-1; the TRBD1 assignment by TCRdb is unverifiable without DNA. The CDR3 is made up of 14 amino acids. Per the germline V gene, CDR1 is LNHDA and CDR2 is SQIVND (reference sequence). The CDR3 spells CASSIGGRRTEAFF.

The chain links TRBV7-2 to TRBJ2-7. The CDR3 has 15 amino acids. CDR1 and CDR2 (germline): SGHTA, FQGNSA. This chain's CDR3 is CASSLLAGSSYEQYF.

The chain is built from TRBV6-5 and TRBJ1-3. This CDR3 is built from 16 residues. Germline CDR1 and CDR2: MNHEY and SVGAGI. The CDR3 here is CASSYSSQNSGNTIYF.

CDR3 sequence reads: CASSHGQGLSPAFF. The chain combines TRBV7-9 with TRBJ1-1; TCRdb returns TRBD1, unconfirmable since there is no DNA. The length of the CDR3 is 14 residues. CDR1 is SEHNR, CDR2 FQNEAQ, per germline (reference sequence).

This chain joins TRBV28 and TRBJ2-2; the TCRdb D gene call, TRBD2, has no DNA to confirm it. Germline values: CDR1 MDHEN, CDR2 SYDVKM. This CDR3 is built from 13 residues. Here the CDR3 reads CASSTSRIGELFF.

The CDR3 sequence: CASSGSPTYEQYF. The chain recombines TRBV7-2 with TRBJ2-7. CDR3 length equals 13 residues. CDR1 and CDR2 (germline): SGHTA, FQGNSA. Full variable domain (rest looked up from reference TRBV7-2 and TRBJ2-7): GAGVSQSPSNKVTEKGKDVELRCDPISGHTALYWYRQSLGQGLEFLIYFQGNSAPDKSGLPSDRFSAERTGGSVSTLTIQRTQQEDSAVYLCASSGSPTYEQYFGPGTRLTVT.

V gene TRBV6-1 combines with J gene TRBJ1-5. The CDR3 has 14 amino acids. Germline CDR1 and CDR2: MNHNS and SASEGT. The CDR3 protein is CASKTDISNQPQHF.

The chain combines TRBV20-1 with TRBJ2-7; TCRdb's D gene call, TRBD1, goes unchecked for lack of DNA. Germline V gene sequence: CDR1 DFQATT, CDR2 SNEGSKA (reference sequence). This CDR3 is 13 amino acids long. CDR3 amino acids: CSAKFGHAYEQYF.

The rearrangement links TRBV20-1 to TRBJ2-3; TCRdb reports TRBD2, a call that lacks DNA to check it against. Germline V gene lookup returns CDR1 DFQATT and CDR2 SNEGSKA (reference sequence). The CDR3 runs to 15 residues. This CDR3 is CSAKRSSGVTDTQYF.

V and J are TRBV9 and TRBJ2-1; TCRdb lists TRBD1, though no DNA is available to test this call. The CDR3 is made up of 15 amino acids. Germline-derived CDR1 and CDR2 are SGDLS and YYNGEE. This CDR3 reads CASSPTGQSYNEQFF. The full variable domain, in which reference TRBV9 and TRBJ2-1 provide the parts outside the CDR3, is DSGVTQTPKHLITATGQRVTLRCSPRSGDLSVYWYQQSLDQGLQFLIQYYNGEERAKGNILERFSAQQFPDLHSELNLSSLELGDSALYFCASSPTGQSYNEQFFGPGTRLTVL.

The CDR3 loop reads CASSLGQGSTQYF. This chain uses TRBV12-3 or TRBV12-4 with TRBJ2-5; TCRdb designates TRBD1, a call that cannot be tested without DNA. CDR3 length: 13 residues.

This chain joins TRBV3-1 and TRBJ2-4; TCRdb proposes TRBD2, but this gene call is untestable without DNA. The germline gives CDR1 LGHDT, CDR2 YNNKEL (reference sequence). The CDR3 consists of 15 residues. The CDR3 spells CASNLDGTSGNIQYF.

J is TRBJ2-1 and V is TRBV20-1; TCRdb returns TRBD1, unconfirmable since there is no DNA. This CDR3 is built from 15 residues. From germline, CDR1 is DFQATT and CDR2 SNEGSKA (reference sequence). CDR3 region: CSANGGDRGYNEQFF.

The chain joins TRBV5-1 to TRBJ2-5; the TCRdb call, TRBD1, lacks DNA for checking. The germline CDR1 and CDR2 sequences are SGHRS and YFSETQ. The CDR3 sequence is 16 residues long. CDR3 residues: CASSETQQGVQETQYF.

The J gene is TRBJ2-1, the V gene TRBV7-3; the TRBD2 assignment by TCRdb is unverifiable without DNA. There are 14 residues in the CDR3. Per the germline V gene, CDR1 is SGHTA and CDR2 is FQGTGA. The CDR3: CASSPGLENNEQFF.

The rearrangement uses TRBV5-8 and TRBJ2-7. The CDR3 contains 13 residues. Germline values: CDR1 SGHTS, CDR2 YDEGEE. CDR3 residues: CASSLVLMSHQYF.

The genes are TRBV20-1 and TRBJ2-7; lacking DNA, the TRBD1 call made by TCRdb goes unchecked. Germline values: CDR1 DFQATT, CDR2 SNEGSKA (reference sequence). CDR3 length: 16 residues. CDR3 residues: CSARDRVGRGSLEQYF.

The chain recombines TRBV4-1 with TRBJ2-3. The germline V gene has CDR1 MGHRA and CDR2 YSYEKL. This CDR3 spans 17 amino acids. CDR3 loop: CASSQDIQQFSTDTQYF.

This chain joins TRBV12-3 or TRBV12-4 and TRBJ2-2; the D call from TCRdb, TRBD1, cannot be confirmed without DNA. The CDR3 consists of 17 residues. The CDR3 here is CASSPPRDSVSTGELFF.